A single sample is the source of the 18 T cell receptor beta chains below, sequenced in a study of cytomegalovirus exposure and HLA in healthy donors. 13 Jbeta primers and 60 Vbeta primers were used for the PCR. Repertoires were generated with immunoSEQ multiplex PCR, while TCRdb's copy carries only in-frame clones and drops some. This sample carries tens of thousands of clones, almost 70% of them seen once, and the ten largest clones take over 6.5%. Sequenced material: PBMCs. The receptors here all came from a man in his thirties or forties in good health and CMV-seronegative.

The gene calls are TRBV9 and TRBJ2-5; the D gene is possibly TRBD1 (5 bases). The germline V gene encodes CDR1 SGDLS and CDR2 YYNGEE. The CDR3 sequence is 14 residues long. The germline V and J ends were trimmed by 2 bases and 4 bases, with 12 bases remaining between them. The CDR3: CASSVGRAGETQYF. Written as DNA, the CDR3 is TGTGCCAGCAGCGTCGGCAGGGCTGGAGAGACCCAGTACTTC.

The rearrangement joins TRBV28 to TRBJ2-5; 8 bases are shared with TRBD2. The ends lost 2 bases at V and 2 bases at J; junction bases unmatched: 7. CDR1 and CDR2 from the germline V gene are MDHEN and SYDVKM. This CDR3 has 16 amino acids. The CDR3, as DNA: TGTGCCAGCAGTTTAGGGATTAGCGGGGCACAAGAGACCCAGTACTTC. Translated, it gives CASSLGISGAQETQYF. Using reference TRBV28 and TRBJ2-5 for the parts outside the CDR3, the full variable domain is DVKVTQSSRYLVKRTGEKVFLECVQDMDHENMFWYRQDPGLGLRLIYFSYDVKMKEKGDIPEGYSVSREKKERFSLILESASTNQTSMYLCASSLGISGAQETQYFGPGTRLLVL.

This clone has only one observation. This chain connects TRBV5-4 to TRBJ1-4, with 7 bases aligning to TRBD1. Germline CDR1 reads SGHNT; CDR2 reads YYREEE (reference sequence). CDR3 size: 16 residues. V trimming: 0 bases; J trimming: 5 bases; junction bases outside the gene matches: 7. CDR3: CASSLASAGGNEKLFF. The CDR3 DNA follows: TGTGCCAGCAGCTTGGCATCGGCAGGGGGGAATGAAAAACTGTTTTTT.

The chain links TRBV5-1 to TRBJ2-7; D is perhaps TRBD2 (6 bases). CDR1 and CDR2 from the germline V gene are SGHRS and YFSETQ. Trimming pared 2 bases from V and 3 bases from J, leaving 18 bases between. This CDR3 region has 16 residues. CDR3 DNA: TGCGCCAGCAGCTTCAGTGGGCGGGGAGCAATCTACGAGCAGTACTTC. Its translation is CASSFSGRGAIYEQYF. Drawing the rest from reference TRBV5-1 and TRBJ2-7, the complete variable domain is KAGVTQTPRYLIKTRGQQVTLSCSPISGHRSVSWYQQTPGQGLQFLFEYFSETQRNKGNFPGRFSGRQFSNSRSEMNVSTLELGDSALYLCASSFSGRGAIYEQYFGPGTRLTVT.

J is TRBJ2-5 and V is TRBV5-4; the match to TRBD1 covers 9 bases. This CDR3 is built from 16 residues. CDR1 is SGHNT, CDR2 YYREEE, per germline (reference sequence). V shed 4 bases and J 2 bases; nucleotides not matched to a gene: 9. CDR3 residues: CASSLGTGWRQETQYF. The CDR3 nucleotides are TGTGCCAGCAGCCTCGGGACAGGGTGGAGGCAAGAGACCCAGTACTTC.

J is TRBJ1-1 and V is TRBV7-9, with D unclear. CDR3 size: 14 residues. V was trimmed by 1 base and J by 1 base, leaving 7 bases between them. The V gene's germline CDR1 is SEHNR and CDR2 FQNEAQ (reference sequence). CDR3 sequence (DNA): TGTGCCAGCAGCTTAGTCGCAGAGAACACTGAAGCTTTCTTT. It codes for CASSLVAENTEAFF.

In this sample, this clone turned up a few times. V gene TRBV4-3 combines with J gene TRBJ2-6; 7 positions match TRBD1. The CDR3 length is 16 residues. Germline V gene lookup returns CDR1 LGHNA and CDR2 YSLEER. After removal of 5 bases from V and 2 bases from J, the junction contained 6 bases not matched to a gene. CDR3 residues: CASSEQGSAGANVLTF. The DNA for the CDR3 is TGCGCCAGCAGCGAACAGGGGAGTGCTGGGGCCAACGTCCTGACTTTC.

J is TRBJ2-5 and V is TRBV29-1, with D possibly TRBD2 on 5 matching bases. This CDR3 has 12 amino acids. CDR1 SQVTM and CDR2 ANQGSEA come from the germline V gene. The V end lost 6 bases, the J end lost 11 bases, and 19 bases lay between the germline ends. The CDR3 DNA reads as TGCAGCGTCCTGGCCCGGGCCTGGGAGCAGTACTTC. Protein product: CSVLARAWEQYF.

The chain couples TRBV7-2 to TRBJ2-3; the match to TRBD1 covers 9 bases. The CDR3 is 16 amino acids. V shed 2 bases and J 7 bases; nucleotides not matched to a gene: 10. Germline V lookup: CDR1 SGHTA, CDR2 FQGNSA. For the CDR3, the DNA is TGTGCCAGCAGCTTAAGGAGGGACAGGGTTTCCTATACGCAGTATTTT. It translates to CASSLRRDRVSYTQYF.

This clone was observed a few times. CDR3 loop: CSAISLTSSSYEQYF. CDR3 sequence (DNA): TGCAGCGCCATCTCCTTGACTAGTTCTTCCTACGAGCAGTACTTC. This chain links TRBV29-1 with TRBJ2-7, with D possibly being TRBD2 (6 bases). V was trimmed by 7 bases and J by 1 base, leaving 20 bases between them. Looked up from germline, CDR1 is SQVTM and CDR2 is ANQGSEA. The CDR3 length is 15 residues.

The gene calls are TRBV2 and TRBJ1-2; D not resolved. Between the trimmed V and J ends, which lost 6 bases and 10 bases, there was a span of 12 bases. This CDR3 comprises 11 residues. Germline CDR1 and CDR2: SNHLY and FYNNEI. The CDR3 loop is CASRLEGVYTF. The CDR3, as DNA: TGTGCCAGCAGACTCGAGGGTGTCTACACCTTC.

In this sample, this clone turned up a few times. The chain joins TRBV4-1 to TRBJ2-5, with TRBD1 as a possible D gene (5 bases). Germline loops: CDR1 MGHRA, CDR2 YSYEKL. V gave up 1 base and J gave up 5 bases, with 20 bases separating them. There are 17 residues in the CDR3. CDR3 residues: CASSQVGRVFGRETQYF. In DNA form, the CDR3 reads TGCGCCAGCAGCCAAGTCGGCAGGGTGTTTGGTCGGGAGACCCAGTACTTC.

The chain has TRBV7-9 and TRBJ2-7; possibly TRBD2 for D (6 bases). Per the germline V gene, CDR1 is SEHNR and CDR2 is FQNEAQ (reference sequence). The CDR3 covers 14 residues. V was pared by 1 base and J by 5 bases, with 12 bases between. Written as DNA, the CDR3 is TGTGCCAGCAGCTTAGTAGGCGGGGAGGACGAGCAGTACTTC. Its translation: CASSLVGGEDEQYF.

The chain couples TRBV5-1 to TRBJ1-6; D possibly corresponds to TRBD1 (5 bases). The CDR3 spans 17 residues. Between the trimmed V and J ends, which lost 0 bases and 3 bases, there was a span of 13 bases. CDR1 and CDR2 from the germline V gene are SGHRS and YFSETQ. The CDR3 spells CASSLGDPQGYNSPLHF. The CDR3 DNA reads as TGCGCCAGCAGCTTGGGGGATCCCCAGGGCTATAATTCACCCCTCCACTTT. The full variable domain, with the rest looked up from reference TRBV5-1 and TRBJ1-6, is KAGVTQTPRYLIKTRGQQVTLSCSPISGHRSVSWYQQTPGQGLQFLFEYFSETQRNKGNFPGRFSGRQFSNSRSEMNVSTLELGDSALYLCASSLGDPQGYNSPLHFGNGTRLTVT.

The CDR3 sequence is CSGWTGLMNTEAFF. The CDR3, as DNA: TGCAGCGGATGGACAGGGTTAATGAACACTGAAGCTTTCTTT. The chain combines TRBV29-1 with TRBJ1-1, with 8 bases identical to TRBD1. The germline V gene encodes CDR1 SQVTM and CDR2 ANQGSEA. V gave up 7 bases and J gave up 0 bases; unmatched junction bases: 7. The CDR3 is 14 amino acids. Based on the CDR3 plus reference TRBV29-1 and TRBJ1-1, the full variable domain is SAVISQKPSRDICQRGTSLTIQCQVDSQVTMMFWYRQQPGQSLTLIATANQGSEATYESGFVIDKFPISRPNLTFSTLTVSNMSPEDSSIYLCSGWTGLMNTEAFFGQGTRLTVV.

This chain joins TRBV18 and TRBJ1-3; 8 bases agree with TRBD1. Germline CDR1 reads KGHSH; CDR2 reads LQKENI. The CDR3 is made up of 15 amino acids. V dropped 5 bases and J dropped 4; count of bases not matched to a gene: 7. This chain's CDR3 is CASSETGTGGNTIYF. The CDR3 coding sequence is TGTGCCAGCTCAGAGACCGGGACAGGAGGAAACACCATATATTTT.

As to this clone: The same CDR3 can be traced to other DNA sequences in this sample. The CDR3 DNA is TGTGCCAGCAGTGAACTAGCGGGAGGGCAAGAGACCCAGTACTTC. It codes for CASSELAGGQETQYF. The chain employs TRBV6-1 and TRBJ2-5, with 12 bases lining up with TRBD2. This CDR3 is 15 amino acids long. The germline CDR1 and CDR2 sequences are MNHNS and SASEGT. Unmatched junction bases numbered 0, after V lost 2 bases and J lost 2 bases.

The J gene is TRBJ1-1, the V gene TRBV5-1; TRBD1 aligns across 8 bases. The CDR3 has 13 residues. Germline-derived CDR1 and CDR2 are SGHRS and YFSETQ. With V trimmed by 6 bases and J by 2 bases, 3 bases remained unmatched. This CDR3 is CASNDRGNTEAFF. CDR3 DNA sequence: TGCGCCAGCAACGACAGGGGAAACACTGAAGCTTTCTTT. Complete variable domain (other parts from reference TRBV5-1 and TRBJ1-1): KAGVTQTPRYLIKTRGQQVTLSCSPISGHRSVSWYQQTPGQGLQFLFEYFSETQRNKGNFPGRFSGRQFSNSRSEMNVSTLELGDSALYLCASNDRGNTEAFFGQGTRLTVV.